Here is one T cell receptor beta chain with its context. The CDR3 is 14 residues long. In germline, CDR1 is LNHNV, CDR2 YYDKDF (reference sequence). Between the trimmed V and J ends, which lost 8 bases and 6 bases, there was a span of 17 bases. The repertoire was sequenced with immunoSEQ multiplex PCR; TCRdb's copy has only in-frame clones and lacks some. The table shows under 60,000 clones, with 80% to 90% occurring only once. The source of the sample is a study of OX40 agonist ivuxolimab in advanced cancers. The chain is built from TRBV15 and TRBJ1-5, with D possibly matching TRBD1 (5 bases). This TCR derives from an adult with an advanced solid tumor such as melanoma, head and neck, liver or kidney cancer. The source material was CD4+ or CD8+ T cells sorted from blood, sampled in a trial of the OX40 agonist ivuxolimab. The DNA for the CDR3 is TGTGCCACCGGGCCGCCGGGGGAATTTCAGCCCCAGCATTTT. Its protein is CATGPPGEFQPQHF.